Listed here are 10 T cell receptor beta chains from one sample, sequenced in a study of OX40 agonist ivuxolimab in advanced cancers. Libraries were prepared by immunoSEQ multiplex PCR; TCRdb keeps only in-frame clonotypes and omits some of them. There are about 30,000 clones in the sample; over 75% occur only once, and roughly 9.8% lies in the top ten. The source material was CD4+ or CD8+ T cells sorted from blood, sampled in a trial of the OX40 agonist ivuxolimab. The receptors come from an adult with an advanced solid tumor such as melanoma, head and neck, liver or kidney cancer.

This chain uses TRBV14 with TRBJ1-1, with D perhaps TRBD1 (5 bases). The V and J ends lost 1 base and 11 bases respectively, with 23 bases between them. Germline-derived CDR1 and CDR2 are SGHDN and FVKESK. The CDR3 covers 16 residues. The CDR3 region has the DNA TGTGCCAGCAGCCAAGTTGGGACGGGGAGCCAAATTGGGGCTTTCTTT. It codes for CASSQVGTGSQIGAFF.

The rearrangement joins TRBV7-2 to TRBJ2-7; D possibly corresponds to TRBD1 (6 bases). Trimming took 2 bases from V and 2 from J, leaving 7 bases between them. From germline, CDR1 is SGHTA and CDR2 FQGNSA. The CDR3 length is 13 residues. In DNA form, the CDR3 reads TGTGCCAGCAGCTTATCAGGGGCCTACGAGCAGTACTTC. This codes for CASSLSGAYEQYF. The entire variable domain, with the rest obtained from reference TRBV7-2 and TRBJ2-7, is as follows: GAGVSQSPSNKVTEKGKDVELRCDPISGHTALYWYRQSLGQGLEFLIYFQGNSAPDKSGLPSDRFSAERTGGSVSTLTIQRTQQEDSAVYLCASSLSGAYEQYFGPGTRLTVT.

V is TRBV30 and J is TRBJ2-7, with TRBD1 matching over 10 bases. Germline CDR1 reads GTSNPN; CDR2 reads SVGIG (reference sequence). CDR3 length: 16 residues. Unmatched junction bases numbered 15, after V lost 0 bases and J lost 10 bases. The chain's CDR3 is CAWSVPPGQGEEEQYF. For the CDR3, the DNA is TGTGCCTGGAGTGTGCCCCCCGGACAGGGGGAAGAGGAACAGTACTTC.

The chain links TRBV13 to TRBJ1-5; D ambiguous. V was cut by 0 bases and J by 9 bases, with 9 bases left in between. Looked up from germline, CDR1 is PRHDT and CDR2 is FYEKMQ (reference sequence). This CDR3 has 13 amino acids. CDR3 protein: CASSLGQDPPQHF. The CDR3 DNA is TGTGCCAGCAGCTTAGGGCAGGATCCGCCCCAGCATTTT.

This chain uses TRBV11-2 with TRBJ2-5, with D uncertain. The V gene lost 0 bases and the J gene lost 1 base, with 6 bases spanning the gap. The germline CDR1 and CDR2 sequences are SGHAT and FQNNGV. The length of the CDR3 is 14 residues. CDR3 loop: CASSLEPVQETQYF. CDR3 bases: TGTGCCAGCAGCTTAGAGCCAGTCCAAGAGACCCAGTACTTC. The complete variable domain, with remaining parts taken from reference TRBV11-2 and TRBJ2-5, reads EAGVAQSPRYKIIEKRQSVAFWCNPISGHATLYWYQQILGQGPKLLIQFQNNGVVDDSQLPKDRFSAERLKGVDSTLKIQPAKLEDSAVYLCASSLEPVQETQYFGPGTRLLVL.

This sequence joins TRBV4-2 and TRBJ2-6; a possible D gene is TRBD2 (5 bases). Trimming took off 6 bases at V and 0 bases at J, with 9 bases between the two ends. In germline, CDR1 is LGHNA, CDR2 YNFKEQ. This CDR3 contains 15 residues. The CDR3 region is CASRTEGSGANVLTF. In nucleotides, the CDR3 is TGTGCCAGCAGGACCGAGGGCTCTGGGGCCAACGTCCTGACTTTC.

The sample holds a few counts of this clone. V and J are TRBV18 and TRBJ2-1; TRBD1 matches 11 bases. Trimming removed 2 bases from V and 3 bases from J; junction bases left unmatched: 9. Germline loops: CDR1 KGHSH, CDR2 LQKENI. CDR3 length: 18 amino acids. The DNA of the CDR3 is TGTGCCAGCTCACCATTTCAAGTCGGGACAGGGGGCTACAATGAGCAGTTCTTC. It is translated as CASSPFQVGTGGYNEQFF.

The CDR3 here is CASSCTPSGQDTLRSNQPQHF. CDR3 bases: TGTGCCAGCAGTTGCACTCCGTCCGGACAGGACACGTTGAGAAGCAATCAGCCCCAGCATTTT. The chain links TRBV6-7 to TRBJ1-5; TRBD1 matches 7 bases. TRBV6-7 is annotated as an ORF whose role is uncertain. With V trimmed by 4 bases and J by 1 base, 22 bases remained unmatched. There are 21 residues in the CDR3.

V usage is TRBV6-1 and J usage is TRBJ2-1, with TRBD2 identical over 9 bases. V gave up 8 bases and J gave up 5 bases; unmatched junction bases: 10. Germline assignment: CDR1 MNHNS and CDR2 SASEGT. The CDR3 contains 15 residues. Here the CDR3 reads CASVRWLAGNNEQFF. CDR3 nucleotides: TGTGCCAGCGTTCGCTGGCTAGCGGGGAACAATGAGCAGTTCTTC.

The CDR3 sequence: CASSLDREPGSPLHF. CDR3 sequence (DNA): TGTGCCAGCAGCTTGGACAGGGAACCTGGGTCACCCCTCCACTTT. The chain has TRBV7-9 and TRBJ1-6; 8 positions agree with TRBD1. CDR1 is SEHNR and CDR2 is FQNEAQ in the germline V gene (reference sequence). V lost 3 bases, J lost 10 bases, and 8 bases stayed unmatched. The CDR3 runs 15 residues.